This TCR beta chain was captured by sequencing in a study of cytomegalovirus exposure and HLA in healthy donors. This PCR relied on a set of 60 Vbeta primers and 13 Jbeta primers. Clones were read by immunoSEQ multiplex PCR, and TCRdb kept only the in-frame ones, dropping some. The sample holds 110,000 or so clones, roughly 15% seen once. The CDR3 is made up of 14 amino acids. The germline V gene encodes CDR1 SGHRS and CDR2 YFSETQ. V was trimmed by 1 base and J by 3 bases, leaving 9 bases between them. This receptor was taken from a female donor in good health and CMV-seronegative. Sequenced sample: PBMCs. The chain is built from TRBV5-1 and TRBJ2-3; possibly TRBD2 for D (5 bases). The CDR3 sequence is CASSLTGRTDTQYF. DNA of the CDR3: TGCGCCAGCAGCTTGACGGGAAGGACAGATACGCAGTATTTT.